This passage covers 9 T cell receptor beta chains from one sample sequenced in a study of Graves' ophthalmopathy and Graves' hyperthyroidism. The sequenced template was RNA, covering the TCR beta CDR3 region. HTBI primers were employed in first-round RT-PCR, then a second-round multiplex PCR followed. Each CDR3 protein is one row after TCRdb ran MiXCR on the multiplex PCR reads. The table shows approximately 330,000 distinct CDR3 sequences, with 17% occurring only once. Material: peripheral blood. These receptors originate from an adult man with Graves' ophthalmopathy.

This clonotype was recorded at least ten times. The chain combines TRBV18 with TRBJ2-7, with a weak D call TRBD1 (5 bases). The length of the CDR3 is 14 residues. V was shortened by 0 bases and J by 6 bases, with 12 bases between the two germline ends. CDR1 is KGHSH and CDR2 is LQKENI in the germline V gene. The CDR3 sequence is CASSPPSGSGEQYF. The CDR3 nucleotides read TGTGCCAGCTCACCACCATCAGGGTCCGGCGAGCAGTACTTC. Full variable domain (rest looked up from reference TRBV18 and TRBJ2-7): NAGVMQNPRHLVRRRGQEARLRCSPMKGHSHVYWYRQLPEEGLKFMVYLQKENIIDESGMPKERFSAEFPKEGPSILRIQQVVRGDSAAYFCASSPPSGSGEQYFGPGTRLTVT.

This clonotype was found a few times. The chain uses TRBV15 and TRBJ1-1; no firm D call. This CDR3 is 13 amino acids long. Germline V gives CDR1 LNHNV, CDR2 YYDKDF (reference sequence). The ends were cut back, 7 bases at V and 2 bases at J, with 11 bases in the middle. The CDR3 reads CATTQARNTEAFF. CDR3 coding DNA: TGTGCCACCACGCAAGCCCGAAACACTGAAGCTTTCTTT.

V is TRBV28 and J is TRBJ1-6; D is unresolved. This CDR3 has 14 residues. With 6 bases removed from V and 7 bases from J, the gap between germline ends came to 13 bases. CDR1 and CDR2 (germline): MDHEN, SYDVKM. CDR3 region: CASSRVAANSPLHF. CDR3 nucleotide sequence: TGTGCCAGCAGCCGAGTGGCAGCAAATTCACCCCTCCACTTT. Based on the CDR3 plus reference TRBV28 and TRBJ1-6, the full variable domain is DVKVTQSSRYLVKRTGEKVFLECVQDMDHENMFWYRQDPGLGLRLIYFSYDVKMKEKGDIPEGYSVSREKKERFSLILESASTNQTSMYLCASSRVAANSPLHFGNGTRLTVT.

A note on this clonotype: A much larger clone differs from this one at a single base, so this may be a read error. The V gene is TRBV28, the J gene TRBJ2-4, with unresolved D. V was cut by 11 bases and J by 6 bases, with 17 bases left in between. Germline V lookup: CDR1 MDHEN, CDR2 SYDVKM. CDR3 length: 13 amino acids. The CDR3 loop is CASGPVAVNIQYF. The CDR3, as DNA: TGTGCCTCCGGCCCTGTAGCAGTAAACATTCAGTACTTC.

The V gene is TRBV30, the J gene TRBJ2-7; D assignment may be TRBD1 or TRBD2 (5 bases each). The CDR3 consists of 13 residues. CDR1 is GTSNPN and CDR2 is SVGIG in the germline V gene (reference sequence). V was trimmed by 5 bases and J by 5 bases, leaving 16 bases between them. This CDR3 is CAWGRAGRNEQYF. As DNA, the CDR3 is TGTGCCTGGGGAAGGGCAGGGAGAAACGAGCAGTACTTC.

This clonotype was seen repeatedly, ten times or more. This may arise from a read error, as a much more abundant clone is one base away. This chain links TRBV28 with TRBJ1-2; D ambiguous. The CDR3 runs to 14 residues. CDR1 and CDR2 from the germline V gene are MDHEN and SYDVKM. V lost 2 bases to trimming and J lost 1 base, with 8 bases between them. CDR3 bases: TGTGCCAGCAGTTTAGAGCTGATTAACTATGGCTACACCTTC. It encodes CASSLELINYGYTF.

This clonotype was observed many times. V usage is TRBV6-5 and J usage is TRBJ1-2, with D perhaps TRBD1 (5 bases). Germline assignment: CDR1 MNHEY and CDR2 SVGAGI. The CDR3 spans 16 residues. The germline V and J ends were trimmed by 2 bases and 2 bases, with 15 bases remaining between them. The CDR3 here is CASSYGIQELNYGYTF. The DNA of the CDR3 is TGTGCCAGCAGTTACGGGATACAGGAACTGAACTATGGCTACACCTTC.

V usage is TRBV20-1 and J usage is TRBJ2-2, with TRBD1 matching 8 bases. V gave up 3 bases and J gave up 6 bases; unmatched junction bases: 3. CDR3 length: 13 amino acids. CDR1 and CDR2 from the germline V gene are DFQATT and SNEGSKA (reference sequence). CDR3 loop: CSASPQGAGELFF. CDR3 in DNA: TGCAGTGCTAGTCCACAGGGGGCCGGGGAGCTGTTTTTT.

In this sample, this clonotype turned up many times. The rearrangement links TRBV10-3 to TRBJ1-5; tentatively, D is TRBD1 (6 bases). Germline loops: CDR1 ENHRY, CDR2 SYGVKD. V lost 2 bases and J lost 0, with 14 bases in between. The CDR3 is 17 residues long. CDR3 nucleotide sequence: TGTGCCATCAGTGAGAGGGGGGCCACAATTAGCAATCAGCCCCAGCATTTT. This gives the protein CAISERGATISNQPQHF.